This entry lists 23 T cell receptor beta chains sequenced from one sample in a study of radiotherapy plus CTLA-4 blockade in lung cancer. Libraries were prepared by immunoSEQ multiplex PCR; TCRdb keeps only in-frame clonotypes and omits some of them. The sample lists approximately 37,000 clones, about 75% occurring once. This specimen consisted of peripheral blood, obtained from a patient treated with radiotherapy plus ipilimumab. These receptors were obtained from a human donor with non-small cell lung cancer who had stable disease on radiotherapy plus ipilimumab.

This sequence joins TRBV28 and TRBJ1-2; 8 bases line up with TRBD1. This CDR3 spans 16 amino acids. Germline CDR1 is MDHEN and CDR2 is SYDVKM. V trimming: 5 bases; J trimming: 3 bases; junction bases outside the gene matches: 11. The CDR3 spells CASSPRTGSHYYGYTF. Here the CDR3 DNA reads TGTGCCAGCAGTCCACGGACAGGGTCCCACTACTATGGCTACACCTTC.

The genes are TRBV10-3 and TRBJ2-5; a weak D match, TRBD1 (6 bases). V was pared by 2 bases and J by 1 base, with 11 bases between. This CDR3 contains 15 residues. Looked up from germline, CDR1 is ENHRY and CDR2 is SYGVKD. DNA for the CDR3: TGTGCCATCAGTGAGACAGGGTACCCCCAAGAGACCCAGTACTTC. Translated, it gives CAISETGYPQETQYF.

The chain combines TRBV12-5 with TRBJ1-6; D not certain. The ends were cut back, 0 bases at V and 4 bases at J, with 10 bases in the middle. CDR3 length equals 16 residues. Germline loops: CDR1 LGHNT, CDR2 FRNRAP. The DNA for the CDR3 is TGTGCTAGTGGTTTGGTGTACGCGGGATATAATTCACCCCTCCACTTT. Encoded protein: CASGLVYAGYNSPLHF.

This clone has more than one count but fewer than ten. The chain combines TRBV11-2 with TRBJ1-2, with D possibly being TRBD1 (5 bases). Germline CDR1 SGHAT, CDR2 FQNNGV. V was pared by 5 bases and J by 7 bases, with 11 bases between. The CDR3 is 12 amino acids. The CDR3 nucleotides are TGTGCCAGCAGCCAGGGATGGGGTGGCTACACCTTC. It is translated as CASSQGWGGYTF.

This rearrangement joins TRBV6-5 to TRBJ2-7; 8 bases agree with TRBD1. Trimming cost V 6 bases and J 7 bases; bases outside gene matches: 11. CDR3 length equals 14 residues. Germline V gives CDR1 MNHEY, CDR2 SVGAGI. In DNA form, the CDR3 reads TGTGCCAGCAGCTACGGACAGGGTTTGGGGGAGCAGTACTTC. Residues: CASSYGQGLGEQYF.

This clone was counted once. This specimen includes other DNA sequences encoding the same CDR3. The chain carries TRBV5-5 and TRBJ1-2, with 8 positions matching TRBD1. J gave up 5 bases and V 4 bases, and 4 bases lay outside the gene matches. The CDR3 totals 13 residues. Germline assignment: CDR1 SGHKS and CDR2 YYEKEE (reference sequence). CDR3 in amino acids: CASSRQGTYGYTF. The CDR3 nucleotides are TGTGCCAGCAGCCGACAGGGGACGTATGGCTACACCTTC. Together with reference TRBV5-5 and TRBJ1-2, the CDR3 gives the full variable domain: DAGVTQSPTHLIKTRGQQVTLRCSPISGHKSVSWYQQVLGQGPQFIFQYYEKEERGRGNFPDRFSARQFPNYSSELNVNALLLGDSALYLCASSRQGTYGYTFGSGTRLTVV.

The sample holds a few counts of this clone. V and J are TRBV2 and TRBJ2-1; 7 bases map to TRBD1. Germline CDR1 reads SNHLY; CDR2 reads FYNNEI. The CDR3 has 14 amino acids. The J segment lost 6 bases and the V segment lost 7 bases, leaving 9 bases of the junction unmatched. The CDR3 DNA is TGTGCCAGCAATAGACAGGGATCGAGCAATGAGCAGTTCTTC. This gives the protein CASNRQGSSNEQFF.

CDR3 nucleotides: TGTGCCAGCTCTCGAACACAGGGGGAGCACACTGAAGCTTTCTTT. It is translated as CASSRTQGEHTEAFF. The rearrangement uses TRBV18 and TRBJ1-1; TRBD1 matches 8 bases. The germline V gene encodes CDR1 KGHSH and CDR2 LQKENI. The CDR3 extends over 15 amino acids. The V and J ends lost 6 bases and 3 bases, in that order; junction bases with no gene match: 9.

The chain carries TRBV7-8 and TRBJ1-5, with 9 nucleotides matching TRBD1. V lost 5 bases and J lost 6; bases outside the gene matches: 11. The V gene's germline CDR1 is SGHVS and CDR2 FQNEAQ. The CDR3 is made up of 16 amino acids. CDR3 sequence (DNA): TGTGCCAGCAGCACTAGACCGGGACAGGGCACTCAGCCCCAGCATTTT. Translation: CASSTRPGQGTQPQHF.

This clone was observed a handful of times. This chain links TRBV5-1 with TRBJ2-2; 7 nucleotides agree with TRBD2. The CDR3 covers 14 residues. Germline assignment: CDR1 SGHRS and CDR2 YFSETQ. Trimming removed 7 bases from V and 9 bases from J; junction bases left unmatched: 12. In DNA, the CDR3 is TGCGCCAGCCACAATCTCGGGGGGTCCAGGGAGCTGTTTTTT. Translating gives CASHNLGGSRELFF.

The J gene is TRBJ2-2, the V gene TRBV6-6; 8 bases fit TRBD2. Trimming took 2 bases from V and 4 from J; bases not matched to a gene: 6. From germline, CDR1 is MNHNY and CDR2 SVGAGI (reference sequence). The CDR3 is 16 residues long. CDR3 region: CASSYGAGGSTGELFF. The CDR3 DNA reads TGTGCCAGCAGTTACGGGGCGGGGGGTTCCACCGGGGAGCTGTTTTTT.

The genes are TRBV2 and TRBJ2-3; no firm D call. Germline V CDR1 and CDR2: SNHLY, FYNNEI. This CDR3 spans 12 amino acids. With 6 bases removed from V and 7 bases from J, the gap between germline ends came to 11 bases. CDR3 nucleotides: TGTGCCAGCAGCTTAGAGTTGTATACGCAGTATTTT. Protein: CASSLELYTQYF.

V and J are TRBV19 and TRBJ1-4, with 11 nucleotides matching TRBD1. This CDR3 has 15 amino acids. Germline CDR1 is LNHDA and CDR2 is SQIVND (reference sequence). Trimming took 7 bases from V and 7 from J; bases not matched to a gene: 8. The CDR3 DNA reads TGTGCCAGTACCGTATTCGGGACAGGGGGTGAAAAACTGTTTTTT. It codes for CASTVFGTGGEKLFF.

The chain uses TRBV7-2 and TRBJ2-3; 9 bases fit TRBD2. The CDR3 is made up of 14 amino acids. Germline V gives CDR1 SGHTA, CDR2 FQGNSA. Trimming cost V 3 bases and J 4 bases; bases outside gene matches: 2. CDR3 nucleotide sequence: TGTGCCAGCAGCTTCGGCGGGGGGGCAGATACGCAGTATTTT. Its translation: CASSFGGGADTQYF.

The chain links TRBV6-6 to TRBJ2-5; TRBD2 matches at 10 bases. The ends lost 4 bases at V and 2 bases at J; junction bases unmatched: 4. Germline assignment: CDR1 MNHNY and CDR2 SVGAGI (reference sequence). The CDR3 spans 15 residues. The CDR3 region has the DNA TGTGCCAGCAGTTTCCCAGCGGGGGGGCAAGAGACCCAGTACTTC. As protein: CASSFPAGGQETQYF.

This clone is a singleton in its sample. The V call is TRBV5-5, the J call TRBJ2-7; 7 bases are shared with TRBD1. From germline, CDR1 is SGHKS and CDR2 YYEKEE (reference sequence). Germline trimming cut 2 bases from V and 5 bases from J; bases unmatched to any gene: 16. The CDR3 spans 17 residues. CDR3 amino acids: CASSLRDSHQSPHEQYF. CDR3 coding DNA: TGTGCCAGCAGCTTAAGGGACAGCCACCAATCACCCCACGAGCAGTACTTC.

V gene TRBV5-6 combines with J gene TRBJ1-2; 8 bases align to TRBD1. Germline CDR1 is SGHDT and CDR2 is YYEEEE. The CDR3 has 14 amino acids. The J segment lost 5 bases and the V segment lost 0 bases, leaving 3 bases of the junction unmatched. CDR3 amino acids: CASSLEQGVYGYTF. The CDR3 DNA reads as TGTGCCAGCAGCTTGGAACAGGGGGTGTATGGCTACACCTTC.

V is TRBV30 and J is TRBJ1-4, with 7 bases matching TRBD1. CDR1 is GTSNPN and CDR2 is SVGIG in the germline V gene (reference sequence). This CDR3 comprises 16 residues. The V and J ends lost 1 base and 0 bases, in that order; junction bases with no gene match: 5. CDR3 DNA sequence: TGTGCCTGGAGTGGAGACAGGGTTGCAACTAATGAAAAACTGTTTTTT. It encodes CAWSGDRVATNEKLFF.

The chain has TRBV6-1 and TRBJ2-1, with D perhaps TRBD1 (6 bases). CDR1 and CDR2 from the germline V gene are MNHNS and SASEGT. Trimming left V 6 bases short and J 2 bases short, with 8 bases between. The CDR3 has 13 amino acids. The CDR3, as DNA: TGTGCCAGCAGAGGACAGCCCTACAATGAGCAGTTCTTC. This gives the protein CASRGQPYNEQFF.

The chain carries TRBV15 and TRBJ2-5; 10 bases fit TRBD2. Germline V gives CDR1 LNHNV, CDR2 YYDKDF (reference sequence). The CDR3 consists of 17 residues. Trimming took 3 bases from V and 2 from J; bases not matched to a gene: 9. The CDR3 sequence is CATSRVHSGGRQETQYF. The CDR3 DNA follows: TGTGCCACCAGCAGGGTCCATAGCGGGGGGCGTCAAGAGACCCAGTACTTC.

The chain recombines TRBV2 with TRBJ1-1; 7 bases map to TRBD1. The CDR3 is made up of 14 amino acids. Per germline, CDR1 SNHLY and CDR2 FYNNEI. The V segment lost 6 bases and the J segment 1 base; nucleotides outside the gene matches: 5. DNA of the CDR3: TGTGCCAGCAGCGTCTCAGGGGGGAACACTGAAGCTTTCTTT. This encodes CASSVSGGNTEAFF. Drawing the rest from reference TRBV2 and TRBJ1-1, the complete variable domain is EPEVTQTPSHQVTQMGQEVILRCVPISNHLYFYWYRQILGQKVEFLVSFYNNEISEKSEIFDDQFSVERPDGSNFTLKIRSTKLEDSAMYFCASSVSGGNTEAFFGQGTRLTVV.

This clone showed up just a few times. The chain employs TRBV10-3 and TRBJ2-3, with 7 bases lining up with TRBD1. After removal of 5 bases from V and 5 bases from J, the junction contained 4 bases not matched to a gene. This CDR3 has 13 amino acids. The V gene's germline CDR1 is ENHRY and CDR2 SYGVKD. CDR3 coding DNA: TGTGCCATCAGTAGGGGGCAACAAGATACGCAGTATTTT. Amino acids: CAISRGQQDTQYF.

The J gene is TRBJ1-1, the V gene TRBV15; 7 bases are shared with TRBD1. This CDR3 has 15 amino acids. V was pared by 2 bases and J by 1 base, with 4 bases of the junction left unmatched. CDR1 is LNHNV, CDR2 YYDKDF, per germline (reference sequence). In nucleotides, the CDR3 is TGTGCCACCAGCAGATCACGGACAGGGAACACTGAAGCTTTCTTT. Translated: CATSRSRTGNTEAFF.